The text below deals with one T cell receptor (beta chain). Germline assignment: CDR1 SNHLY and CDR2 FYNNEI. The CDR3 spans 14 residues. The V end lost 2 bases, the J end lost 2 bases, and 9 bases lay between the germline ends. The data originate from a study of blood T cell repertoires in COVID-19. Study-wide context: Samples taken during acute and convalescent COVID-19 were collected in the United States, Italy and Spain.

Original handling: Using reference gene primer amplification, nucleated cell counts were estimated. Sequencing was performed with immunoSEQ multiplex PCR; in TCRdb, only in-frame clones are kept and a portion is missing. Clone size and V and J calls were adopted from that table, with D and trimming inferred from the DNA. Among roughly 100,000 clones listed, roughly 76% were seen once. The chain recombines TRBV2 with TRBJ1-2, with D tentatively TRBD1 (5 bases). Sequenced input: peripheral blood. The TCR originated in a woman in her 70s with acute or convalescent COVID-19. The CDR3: CASSELPGNYGYTF. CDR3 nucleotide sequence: TGTGCCAGCAGTGAACTTCCAGGGAACTATGGCTACACCTTC.